This T cell receptor (beta chain) was observed in a study of blood T cell repertoires in COVID-19. Study at large: Sources were T cells, B-cell-depleted T cells, or PBMCs; the material itself was cDNA or gDNA.

The CDR3 consists of 15 residues. The germline V gene has CDR1 LNHDA and CDR2 SQIVND (reference sequence). V dropped 3 bases and J dropped 6 bases, with 18 bases sitting between them. The repertoire was sequenced with immunoSEQ multiplex PCR; TCRdb's copy has only in-frame clones and lacks some. Of 200,000 to 300,000 clones in the sample, 84% were seen once. The chain joins TRBV19 to TRBJ2-7, with a tentative D call TRBD1 (6 bases). The clonotype comes from a man in his forties or fifties with acute or convalescent COVID-19. The sample consisted of peripheral blood. In DNA form, the CDR3 reads TGTGCCAGTAGTATCGGAAACAGGGTTGGGGGCGAGCAGTACTTC. It codes for CASSIGNRVGGEQYF.